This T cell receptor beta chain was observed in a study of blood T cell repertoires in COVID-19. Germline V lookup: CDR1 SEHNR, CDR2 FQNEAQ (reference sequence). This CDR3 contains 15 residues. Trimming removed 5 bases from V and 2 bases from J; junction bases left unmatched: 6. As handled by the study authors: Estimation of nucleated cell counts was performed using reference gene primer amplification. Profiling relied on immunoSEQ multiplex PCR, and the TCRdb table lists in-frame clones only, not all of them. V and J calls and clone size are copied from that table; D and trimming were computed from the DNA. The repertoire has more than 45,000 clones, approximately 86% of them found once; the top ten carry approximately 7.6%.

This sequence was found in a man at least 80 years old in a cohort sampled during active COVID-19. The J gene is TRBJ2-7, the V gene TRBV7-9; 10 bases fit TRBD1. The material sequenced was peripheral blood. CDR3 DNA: TGTGCCAGCAGCGCGCCGGGACAGGGGACCTACGAGCAGTACTTC. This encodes CASSAPGQGTYEQYF.